This TCR beta chain was recovered during a study of beta chain features in type 1 diabetes. Overall study findings and caveats: High TCR expression in some cells could lead to their over-representation in cDNA sequencing. VDJ junctions sequenced from type 1 diabetes patients showed fewer insertions and more deletions.

TCRB transcripts that were expressed got sequenced, as all of the isolated RNA had been reverse transcribed. The repertoire was sequenced with immunoSEQ multiplex PCR; TCRdb's copy has only in-frame clones and lacks some. The sample lists hundreds of thousands of clones; 15% to 20% were seen once. Comment on this clone: Antigen specificity is unknown.

From germline, CDR1 is MNHNS and CDR2 SASEGT. The CDR3 sequence is 13 residues long. V was trimmed by 7 bases and J by 0 bases, leaving 10 bases between them. The chain is built from TRBV6-1 and TRBJ2-7; unclear D gene. This TCR derives from a woman between 18 and 29 years old in good health. Input material: naive CD4+ T cells from blood. Here the CDR3 reads CASKQASSYEQYF. CDR3 nucleotide sequence: TGTGCCAGCAAACAAGCGAGCTCCTACGAGCAGTACTTC.